This T cell receptor (beta chain) was recorded in a study of CD8+CD57+ T cells in acquired aplastic anemia. In the study overall: Roughly 3 ug was the average amount of DNA from sorted CD4+ and CD8+ cells.

Regarding this clonotype: Antigen specificity is unknown.

By flow cytometry, patients selected for sequencing had shown an expansion of CD8+CD57+ cells. Overall study findings and caveats: Any difference that existed in CD8+ Simpson's diversity between patients and controls was not significant. About 29 CD8+ CDR3 sequences occurred in both the patients and the controls.

TCR beta VDJ and CDR3 were profiled, and genomic DNA was the template. TCRdb processed the reads anew with MiXCR; each CDR3 protein has one entry. The top ten clones hold roughly 28% of a sample with some 120,000 distinct CDR3 sequences, about 60% of them seen once. Sequenced input: sorted CD4+, CD8+, or CD8+CD57+ T cells (not recorded which) from PBMCs. The source is a human donor with aplastic anemia.

The CDR3 reads CASSVGVYNEQFF. DNA for the CDR3: TGTGCCAGCAGCGTGGGAGTGTACAATGAGCAGTTCTTC. This chain uses TRBV9 with TRBJ2-1, with D possibly TRBD2 on 5 matching bases. This CDR3 comprises 13 residues. Germline V gene lookup returns CDR1 SGDLS and CDR2 YYNGEE. V was trimmed by 2 bases and J by 4 bases, leaving 7 bases between them.